These 23 T cell receptor beta chains came from one sample sequenced in a study of T-cell memory formation after mild COVID-19. TCRdb reprocessed the 5' RACE reads with MiXCR, giving one entry per CDR3 protein. Among fewer than 600,000 distinct CDR3 sequences listed, about 22% were seen once. Material: PBMCs or a T cell subset sorted from them (not recorded which). These receptors all stem from an adult woman who had mild COVID-19 (a few samples of this study predate the infection). Cell type and time point are not known.

This clonotype was seen only a few times. This sequence joins TRBV3-1 and TRBJ1-1; D unclear. Germline V lookup: CDR1 LGHDT, CDR2 YNNKEL (reference sequence). The CDR3 is made up of 13 amino acids. Deletions cut 0 bases from V and 13 bases from J, with 15 bases between. The CDR3 is CASSQEGSPRGFF. The CDR3 coding sequence is TGTGCCAGCAGCCAAGAGGGGAGTCCCCGGGGTTTCTTT.

The rearrangement uses TRBV11-2 and TRBJ2-1; TRBD2 agrees at 9 bases. CDR1 is SGHAT and CDR2 is FQNNGV in the germline V gene. This CDR3 is 13 amino acids long. The V segment lost 5 bases and the J segment 10 bases; nucleotides outside the gene matches: 6. This CDR3 reads CASSPRLAGEQFF. The CDR3 bases are TGTGCCAGCAGCCCTCGCCTAGCGGGGGAGCAGTTCTTC.

V usage is TRBV20-1 and J usage is TRBJ1-1, with D uncertain. Germline V lookup: CDR1 DFQATT, CDR2 SNEGSKA (reference sequence). The CDR3 consists of 13 residues. Trimming removed 5 bases from V and 2 bases from J, with 12 bases in between. The CDR3 DNA is TGCAGTGCTGACGGGAGGCAAAACACTGAAGCTTTCTTT. Translation gives CSADGRQNTEAFF.

The table lists this clonotype with a few counts. V usage is TRBV5-1 and J usage is TRBJ2-3, with 7 nucleotides matching TRBD1. Germline values: CDR1 SGHRS, CDR2 YFSETQ. Germline trimming cut 6 bases from V and 5 bases from J; bases unmatched to any gene: 6. This CDR3 contains 13 residues. CDR3 amino acids: CASTVTGVDTQYF. The CDR3, as DNA: TGCGCCAGCACGGTAACAGGGGTAGATACGCAGTATTTT.

This chain joins TRBV9 and TRBJ2-3, with 7 bases aligning to TRBD2. The CDR3 length is 15 residues. V gave up 0 bases and J gave up 3 bases; unmatched junction bases: 4. CDR1 is SGDLS and CDR2 is YYNGEE in the germline V gene. In DNA form, the CDR3 reads TGTGCCAGCAGCGTAGCGGGGACTACGACAGATACGCAGTATTTT. Amino acid sequence: CASSVAGTTTDTQYF.

The chain combines TRBV7-8 with TRBJ2-2, with 7 bases matching TRBD1. The germline V gene has CDR1 SGHVS and CDR2 FQNEAQ. V lost 5 bases, J lost 2 bases, and 8 bases stayed unmatched. The CDR3 sequence is 16 residues long. CDR3 DNA: TGTGCCAGCAGCGTGCCGGGGACAGTTAACACCGGGGAGCTGTTTTTT. It codes for CASSVPGTVNTGELFF. The full variable domain, completed using reference TRBV7-8 and TRBJ2-2, is GAGVSQSPRYKVAKRGQDVALRCDPISGHVSLFWYQQALGQGPEFLTYFQNEAQLDKSGLPSDRFFAERPEGSVSTLKIQRTQQEDSAVYLCASSVPGTVNTGELFFGEGSRLTVL.

This clonotype was seen a few times. Sequence at one end of the junction differs from germline and may be a read error. This rearrangement joins TRBV7-8 to TRBJ1-4; D might be TRBD1 (5 bases). CDR1 SGHVS and CDR2 FQNEAQ come from the germline V gene. The CDR3 loop spans 11 amino acids. CDR3 DNA sequence: TGTGCCAGCAGCTTAGAGGGACGGCTTCAATTT. Residues: CASSLEGRLQF.

The chain employs TRBV4-1 and TRBJ2-1, with TRBD2 matching over 9 bases. Looked up from germline, CDR1 is MGHRA and CDR2 is YSYEKL. V was clipped by 1 base and J by 6 bases; unmatched bases: 4. This CDR3 comprises 15 residues. CDR3 DNA: TGCGCCAGCAGCCAAGGGCTAGCGGGAACCAATGAGCAGTTCTTC. Translating gives CASSQGLAGTNEQFF.

This chain uses TRBV12-3 or TRBV12-4 with TRBJ1-1, with D tentatively TRBD1 (6 bases). Trimming shortened V by 7 bases and J by 6 bases, and 9 bases separated the two germline ends. There are 11 residues in the CDR3. In nucleotides, the CDR3 is TGTGCCAGCAAGGGGACATCTGAAGCTTTCTTT. Translating it yields CASKGTSEAFF.

This clonotype has a handful of counts. The V gene is TRBV7-9, the J gene TRBJ1-2, with 10 nucleotides matching TRBD1. CDR1 SEHNR and CDR2 FQNEAQ come from the germline V gene (reference sequence). Trimming took 4 bases from V and 5 from J; bases not matched to a gene: 16. The CDR3 consists of 18 residues. DNA for the CDR3: TGTGCCAGCAGCTCGTATTTAGGGACAGGGGTTTCGAGTTATGGCTACACCTTC. Its protein product is CASSSYLGTGVSSYGYTF.

This clonotype was picked up a small number of times. The chain carries TRBV5-6 and TRBJ1-5, with D hard to call. Trimming pared 0 bases from V and 0 bases from J, leaving 16 bases between. The CDR3 loop spans 18 amino acids. Germline V lookup: CDR1 SGHDT, CDR2 YYEEEE. CDR3 residues: CASSLAKEQRYSNQPQHF. In nucleotides, the CDR3 is TGTGCCAGCAGCTTGGCCAAAGAACAGAGATATAGCAATCAGCCCCAGCATTTT.

The chain couples TRBV7-2 to TRBJ1-3; possible D gene TRBD1, 6 bases. This CDR3 has 18 amino acids. The germline V gene encodes CDR1 SGHTA and CDR2 FQGNSA. V was shortened by 5 bases and J by 4 bases, with 24 bases between the two germline ends. The DNA for the CDR3 is TGTGCCAGCAGCCCACGGGCCACCCAGGGGACCCGAGGAAACACCATATATTTT. Residues: CASSPRATQGTRGNTIYF.

The chain has TRBV10-3 and TRBJ1-2; D not resolved. The CDR3 is 14 amino acids. The V gene's germline CDR1 is ENHRY and CDR2 SYGVKD. Trimming cost V 3 bases and J 0 bases, with 8 bases left between them. In DNA form, the CDR3 reads TGTGCCATCAGTGATCTGGGTACTAACTATGGCTACACCTTC. Protein: CAISDLGTNYGYTF.

This clonotype was observed a handful of times. The genes are TRBV7-8 and TRBJ2-1, with TRBD1 matching over 9 bases. The germline V gene has CDR1 SGHVS and CDR2 FQNEAQ. This CDR3 region has 13 residues. The V segment lost 4 bases and the J segment 12 bases; nucleotides outside the gene matches: 7. DNA of the CDR3: TGTGCCAGCAGCTCCGGACAGGGGATAGGGCAGTTCTTC. This translates into CASSSGQGIGQFF.

This clonotype was observed a few times. The junction departs from germline at one end; a sequencing error may be responsible. The chain combines TRBV7-2 with TRBJ2-1; D is unclear. Germline-derived CDR1 and CDR2 are SGHTA and FQGNSA. CDR3 length: 11 residues. The CDR3, as DNA: TGTGCCAGCAGCTTGAACAAGGAGCAGTTCTTC. Translation: CASSLNKEQFF.

Here the CDR3 reads CASSRSGPPNEQYF. The CDR3 DNA sequence: TGTGCCAGCAGCCGTTCGGGGCCACCCAACGAGCAGTACTTC. The chain combines TRBV14 with TRBJ2-7; D is possibly TRBD1 or TRBD2 (5 bases each). V lost 4 bases and J lost 5, with 15 bases in between. CDR1 is SGHDN, CDR2 FVKESK, per germline. CDR3 length: 14 amino acids.

This clonotype has more than one count but fewer than ten. This CDR3 reads CASSLANSGVSYEQYF. The CDR3 coding sequence is TGTGCCAGCAGCTTAGCGAATAGCGGGGTCTCCTACGAGCAGTACTTC. The chain has TRBV7-2 and TRBJ2-7, with 8 bases lining up with TRBD2. V lost 0 bases and J lost 0; bases outside the gene matches: 4. CDR1 is SGHTA and CDR2 is FQGNSA in the germline V gene. The CDR3 is made up of 16 amino acids.

This clonotype was found once. This chain joins TRBV5-1 and TRBJ2-6; tentative D call: TRBD2 (6 bases). There are 16 residues in the CDR3. V was trimmed by 3 bases and J by 0 bases, leaving 10 bases between them. Germline CDR1 and CDR2: SGHRS and YFSETQ. CDR3 in DNA: TGCGCCAGCAGCTGGGACTTACGCTCTGGGGCCAACGTCCTGACTTTC. Translated: CASSWDLRSGANVLTF.

This clonotype appeared a few times. This chain links TRBV5-1 with TRBJ2-2, with D hard to call. This CDR3 contains 15 residues. Per germline, CDR1 SGHRS and CDR2 YFSETQ. The germline V and J ends were trimmed by 8 bases and 3 bases, with 17 bases remaining between them. This CDR3 is CASLPQAGDTGELFF. In nucleotides, the CDR3 is TGCGCCAGTTTACCCCAGGCTGGGGACACCGGGGAGCTGTTTTTT. Combining the CDR3 with reference TRBV5-1 and TRBJ2-2 gives the whole variable domain KAGVTQTPRYLIKTRGQQVTLSCSPISGHRSVSWYQQTPGQGLQFLFEYFSETQRNKGNFPGRFSGRQFSNSRSEMNVSTLELGDSALYLCASLPQAGDTGELFFGEGSRLTVL.

The chain couples TRBV7-2 to TRBJ2-5; 11 bases fit TRBD2. This CDR3 region has 13 residues. CDR1 is SGHTA, CDR2 FQGNSA, per germline. Germline trimming cut 5 bases from V and 11 bases from J; bases unmatched to any gene: 7. The CDR3 DNA sequence: TGTGCCAGCAGCGTCGGGACTAGCGGATCTCAGTACTTC. This encodes CASSVGTSGSQYF.

The J gene is TRBJ2-4, the V gene TRBV12-3 or TRBV12-4; D possibly corresponds to TRBD1 (5 bases). V lost 6 bases, J lost 7 bases, and 19 bases lay in between. This CDR3 is built from 15 residues. CDR3 sequence: CASRRTTGEWNIQYF. As DNA, the CDR3 is TGTGCCAGCAGGAGGACAACGGGCGAATGGAACATTCAGTACTTC.

J is TRBJ2-1 and V is TRBV3-1, with TRBD2 matching 13 bases. Germline V gives CDR1 LGHDT, CDR2 YNNKEL (reference sequence). V was pared by 5 bases and J by 2 bases, with 3 bases of the junction left unmatched. The CDR3 is 16 residues long. The CDR3 spells CASSKTSGGPYNEQFF. Written as DNA, the CDR3 is TGTGCCAGCAGCAAGACTAGCGGGGGGCCCTACAATGAGCAGTTCTTC.

At least ten counts were recorded for this clonotype. V gene TRBV9 combines with J gene TRBJ2-1, with 10 bases aligning to TRBD2. This CDR3 is 13 amino acids long. CDR1 and CDR2 (germline): SGDLS, YYNGEE. J was trimmed by 9 bases and V by 2 bases; bases with no gene match: 2. The CDR3 here is CASSVPSGGEQFF. The CDR3 DNA reads as TGTGCCAGCAGCGTTCCTAGCGGGGGTGAGCAGTTCTTC.